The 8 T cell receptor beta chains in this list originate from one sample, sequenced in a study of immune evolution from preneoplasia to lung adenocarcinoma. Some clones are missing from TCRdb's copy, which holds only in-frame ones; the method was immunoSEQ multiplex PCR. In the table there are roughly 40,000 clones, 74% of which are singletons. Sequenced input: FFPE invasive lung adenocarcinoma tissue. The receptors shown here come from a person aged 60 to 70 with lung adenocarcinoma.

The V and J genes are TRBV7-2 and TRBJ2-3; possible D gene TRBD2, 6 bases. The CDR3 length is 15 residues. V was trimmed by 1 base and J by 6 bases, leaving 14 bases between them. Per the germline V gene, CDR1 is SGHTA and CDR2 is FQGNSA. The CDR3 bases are TGTGCCAGCAGCTTAGTTGGACTGCGGGGTGATACGCAGTATTTT. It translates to CASSLVGLRGDTQYF.

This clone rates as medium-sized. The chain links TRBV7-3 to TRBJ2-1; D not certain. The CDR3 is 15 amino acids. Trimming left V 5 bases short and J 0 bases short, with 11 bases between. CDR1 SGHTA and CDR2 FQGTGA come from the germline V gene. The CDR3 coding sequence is TGTGCCAGCAGCCGATCGCTGAGCTCCTACAATGAGCAGTTCTTC. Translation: CASSRSLSSYNEQFF.

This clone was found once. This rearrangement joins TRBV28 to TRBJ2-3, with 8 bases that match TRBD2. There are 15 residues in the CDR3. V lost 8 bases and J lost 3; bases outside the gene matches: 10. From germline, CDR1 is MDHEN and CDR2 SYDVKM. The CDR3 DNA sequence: TGTGCCAGCCACGGGGGGGGAGTTAGGACAGATACGCAGTATTTT. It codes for CASHGGGVRTDTQYF.

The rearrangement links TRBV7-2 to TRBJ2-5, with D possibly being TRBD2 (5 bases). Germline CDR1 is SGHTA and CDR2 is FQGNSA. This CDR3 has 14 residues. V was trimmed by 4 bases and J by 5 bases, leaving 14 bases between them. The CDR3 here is CASSSDTSPETQYF. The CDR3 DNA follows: TGTGCCAGCAGCTCAGATACTAGTCCGGAGACCCAGTACTTC.

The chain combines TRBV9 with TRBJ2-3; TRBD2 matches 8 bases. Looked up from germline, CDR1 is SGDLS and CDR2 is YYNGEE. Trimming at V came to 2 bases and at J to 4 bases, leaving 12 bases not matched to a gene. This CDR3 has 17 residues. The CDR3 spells CASSVSTSGRGADTQYF. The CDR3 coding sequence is TGTGCCAGCAGCGTCTCTACCAGCGGGAGAGGGGCAGATACGCAGTATTTT.

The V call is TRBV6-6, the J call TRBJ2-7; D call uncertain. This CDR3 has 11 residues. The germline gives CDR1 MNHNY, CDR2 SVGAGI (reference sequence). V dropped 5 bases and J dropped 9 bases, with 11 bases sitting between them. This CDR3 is CASSTGRGQYF. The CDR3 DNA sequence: TGTGCCAGCAGTACCGGACGCGGGCAGTACTTC.

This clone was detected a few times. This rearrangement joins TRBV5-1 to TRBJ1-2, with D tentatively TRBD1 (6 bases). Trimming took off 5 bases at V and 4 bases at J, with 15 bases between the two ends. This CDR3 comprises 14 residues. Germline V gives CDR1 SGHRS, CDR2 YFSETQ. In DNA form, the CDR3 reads TGCGCCAGCAGACCTATGGGGGCGAGCTATGGCTACACCTTC. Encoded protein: CASRPMGASYGYTF.

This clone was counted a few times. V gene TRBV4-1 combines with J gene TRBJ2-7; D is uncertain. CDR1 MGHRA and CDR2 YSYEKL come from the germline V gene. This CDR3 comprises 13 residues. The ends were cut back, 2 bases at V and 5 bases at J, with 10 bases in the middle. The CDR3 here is CASSQRSRNEQYF. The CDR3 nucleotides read TGCGCCAGCAGCCAACGGTCGAGGAACGAGCAGTACTTC.